The rows below give T cell receptor beta chains drawn from one sample of a study of blood T cell repertoires in COVID-19. The assay was immunoSEQ multiplex PCR, and TCRdb's table has in-frame clones only and misses some. The profile shows some 220,000 clones, roughly four fifths of them singletons. Sequencing was carried out using PBMCs or T cells enriched from blood (not recorded which). The receptors shown here come from a woman aged 40 to 50 with acute COVID-19. Both conserved end residues are part of each CDR3. D genes are given only for firm matches. Only part of the rows carry a size: once, few, many, or a class if the clone is expanded.

j_gene | abundance | v_gene | d_gene | CDR3aa | CDR3nt
TRBJ2-7 | . | TRBV7-9 | . | CASSLGFEGSYEQYF | TGTGCCAGCAGCTTAGGATTTGAGGGTTCATACGAGCAGTACTTC
TRBJ2-3 | . | TRBV7-6 | TRBD2 | CASSLNNHGTISTDTQYF | TGTGCCAGCAGCTTGAATAATCACGGGACTATCAGCACAGATACGCAGTATTTT
TRBJ1-1 | . | TRBV5-1 | . | CASSLPGSTEAFF | TGCGCCAGCAGCTTGCCAGGTAGCACTGAAGCTTTCTTT
TRBJ1-1 | . | TRBV29-1 | . | CSVEDRATGVVNTEAFF | TGCAGCGTTGAAGACAGGGCAACGGGAGTAGTGAACACTGAAGCTTTCTTT
TRBJ2-1 | once | TRBV9 | . | CASSVGSGMGSYNEQFF | TGTGCCAGCAGCGTTGGTTCAGGGATGGGCTCCTACAATGAGCAGTTCTTC
TRBJ1-1 | once | TRBV2 | . | CASSVGQGSTEAFF | TGTGCCAGCAGCGTGGGGCAGGGGAGCACTGAAGCTTTCTTT
TRBJ2-5 | . | TRBV5-1 | TRBD1 | CASSLGDRERETQYF | TGCGCCAGCAGCTTGGGCGACAGGGAGCGGGAGACCCAGTACTTC
TRBJ1-6 | . | TRBV7-2 | . | CASSLARGSPLHF | TGTGCCAGCAGCTTAGCGCGGGGTTCACCCCTCCACTTT
TRBJ1-1 | . | TRBV19 | . | CASSLDSLNTEAFF | TGTGCCAGTAGCCTGGACAGTTTGAACACTGAAGCTTTCTTT
TRBJ1-3 | . | TRBV27 | . | CASKPLSTAGSGNTIYF | TGTGCCAGCAAACCCCTATCCACGGCGGGCTCTGGAAACACCATATATTTT
TRBJ1-1 | . | TRBV6-5 | . | CASSYEQNTEAFF | TGTGCCAGCAGTTATGAGCAGAACACTGAAGCTTTCTTT
TRBJ1-6 | . | TRBV6-2/TRBV6-3 | TRBD1 | CASSYSGTVNSPLHF | TGTGCCAGCAGTTACAGTGGGACAGTGAATTCACCCCTCCACTTT
TRBJ2-6 | . | TRBV15 | TRBD1 | CATSNGDRAYSGANVLTF | TGTGCCACCAGCAATGGGGACAGGGCCTATTCTGGGGCCAACGTCCTGACTTTC
TRBJ2-3 | . | TRBV6-1 | TRBD2 | CASSEGVAGPSGDTQYF | TGTGCCAGCAGTGAAGGAGTAGCGGGACCCTCGGGAGATACGCAGTATTTT
TRBJ1-5 | once | TRBV2 | . | CASSPDRTDQPQHF | TGTGCCAGCAGCCCGGACAGAACAGATCAGCCCCAGCATTTT
TRBJ2-5 | . | TRBV20-1 | . | CSLQETQYF | TGCAGTCTCCAAGAGACCCAGTACTTC
TRBJ1-3 | . | TRBV18 | . | CASSPGGAYGNTIYF | TGTGCCAGCTCCCCCGGGGGGGCTTATGGAAACACCATATATTTT
TRBJ2-1 | . | TRBV2 | . | CASRGPPSSYNEQFF | TGTGCCAGCAGGGGTCCGCCTAGCTCCTACAATGAGCAGTTCTTC
TRBJ1-5 | . | TRBV23-1 | TRBD1 | CASSRFRDRGWDQPQHF | TGCGCCAGCAGTCGTTTCCGGGACAGGGGTTGGGATCAGCCCCAGCATTTT
TRBJ1-2 | . | TRBV5-1 | TRBD1 | CASSLGQGAWNGYTF | TGCGCCAGCAGCTTAGGACAGGGGGCTTGGAATGGCTACACCTTC
TRBJ2-2 | . | TRBV7-9 | TRBD1 | CASSFGTANTGELFF | TGTGCCAGCAGCTTTGGGACAGCGAACACCGGGGAGCTGTTTTTT
TRBJ1-4 | . | TRBV30 | . | CAWSVKGRGNEKLFF | TGTGCCTGGAGTGTAAAGGGGAGGGGTAATGAAAAACTGTTTTTT
TRBJ2-7 | . | TRBV5-1 | TRBD1 | CASSSQGDYEQYF | TGCGCCAGCAGCTCCCAGGGGGACTACGAGCAGTACTTC
TRBJ2-1 | . | TRBV4-1 | TRBD1 | CASSQEKRQGSTVEQFF | TGCGCCAGCAGCCAAGAGAAACGACAGGGGAGTACCGTTGAGCAGTTCTTC
TRBJ2-1 | . | TRBV11-2 | . | CASSLAQGSYNEQFF | TGTGCCAGCAGCTTAGCACAGGGCTCCTACAATGAGCAGTTCTTC
TRBJ1-5 | . | TRBV21-1 | . | CASSKKGAGLIQPQHF | TGTGCCAGCAGCAAAAAAGGGGCAGGGCTTATTCAGCCCCAGCATTTT
TRBJ1-5 | . | TRBV2 | . | CASSDTGWVINRNQPQHF | TGTGCCAGCAGTGATACAGGGTGGGTAATCAATAGGAATCAGCCCCAGCATTTT
TRBJ2-2 | . | TRBV5-1 | . | CASSLTGGNTGELFF | TGCGCCAGCAGCTTGACGGGGGGCAACACCGGGGAGCTGTTTTTT
TRBJ2-7 | . | TRBV27 | . | CASPGPPFYEQYF | TGTGCCAGCCCAGGGCCCCCCTTCTACGAGCAGTACTTC
TRBJ2-1 | . | TRBV28 | TRBD2 | CASSLASGREQFF | TGTGCCAGCAGTTTGGCTAGCGGGAGAGAGCAGTTCTTC